The next 17 T cell receptor beta chains were all read from a single sample in a study of PD-L1 blockade in urothelial cancer. The assay was immunoSEQ multiplex PCR, and TCRdb's table has in-frame clones only and misses some. This sample has 71,000 or so clones, with 85% to 90% found just once. The starting material was PBMCs, obtained around atezolizumab (anti-PD-L1) treatment. These receptors were obtained from a man in his 60s with urothelial cancer.

The rearrangement links TRBV7-9 to TRBJ2-1, with D unresolved. Trimming took off 2 bases at V and 0 bases at J, with 5 bases between the two ends. Germline CDR1 SEHNR, CDR2 FQNEAQ (reference sequence). CDR3 length: 14 residues. The CDR3 coding sequence is TGTGCCAGCAGCTTACCGGGCTCCTACAATGAGCAGTTCTTC. Translation: CASSLPGSYNEQFF.

The chain joins TRBV10-3 to TRBJ2-3; TRBD2 agrees at 12 bases. The V gene's germline CDR1 is ENHRY and CDR2 SYGVKD. The CDR3 spans 15 residues. The V and J ends lost 6 bases and 3 bases, in that order; junction bases with no gene match: 4. The CDR3 reads CAISLAGGRTDTQYF. The CDR3 nucleotides are TGTGCCATCAGCCTAGCGGGAGGGCGAACAGATACGCAGTATTTT.

This sequence joins TRBV9 and TRBJ1-2; 7 bases align to TRBD1. The germline CDR1 and CDR2 sequences are SGDLS and YYNGEE. V trimming: 0 bases; J trimming: 4 bases; junction bases outside the gene matches: 9. The CDR3 is 16 amino acids. The CDR3 loop reads CASSVDGAGGSYGYTF. The CDR3 DNA is TGTGCCAGCAGCGTAGATGGGGCAGGGGGGAGCTATGGCTACACCTTC.

V usage is TRBV30 and J usage is TRBJ2-2; 8 nucleotides line up with TRBD2. V shed 7 bases, J shed 0 bases, and the junction held 7 bases outside the gene matches. The germline CDR1 and CDR2 sequences are GTSNPN and SVGIG (reference sequence). This CDR3 contains 15 residues. CDR3 nucleotide sequence: TGTGCCTTGGTAGCGGGGTACGCGAACACCGGGGAGCTGTTTTTT. Translating gives CALVAGYANTGELFF.

J is TRBJ1-2 and V is TRBV7-2; 7 nucleotides match TRBD1. CDR1 is SGHTA and CDR2 is FQGNSA in the germline V gene. V dropped 5 bases and J dropped 4; count of bases not matched to a gene: 7. The CDR3 totals 14 residues. This CDR3 is CASSPGQAAYGYTF. The DNA of the CDR3 is TGTGCCAGCAGCCCCGGACAGGCGGCCTATGGCTACACCTTC.

The chain carries TRBV4-3 and TRBJ2-7; 7 positions match TRBD2. Germline trimming cut 0 bases from V and 2 bases from J; bases unmatched to any gene: 1. The length of the CDR3 is 14 residues. Germline V CDR1 and CDR2: LGHNA, YSLEER. The CDR3 sequence: CASSQEGTTYEQYF. For the CDR3, the DNA is TGCGCCAGCAGCCAAGAAGGGACTACCTACGAGCAGTACTTC.

This chain joins TRBV13 and TRBJ1-3, with 7 bases identical to TRBD1. The CDR3 is made up of 14 amino acids. The junction had 10 bases not matched to a gene; V was cut back by 4 bases and J by 10 bases. The germline gives CDR1 PRHDT, CDR2 FYEKMQ (reference sequence). The CDR3 here is CASSSGTEIGTIYF. In DNA form, the CDR3 reads TGTGCCAGCAGCTCCGGGACAGAGATTGGGACCATATATTTT.

This chain joins TRBV5-1 and TRBJ2-2; no reliable D call. V lost 0 bases, J lost 6 bases, and 12 bases lay in between. From germline, CDR1 is SGHRS and CDR2 YFSETQ. The CDR3 is made up of 15 amino acids. The CDR3 protein is CASSLVVSSAGELFF. The CDR3 DNA sequence: TGCGCCAGCAGCTTGGTGGTGAGTTCGGCCGGGGAGCTGTTTTTT.

This sequence joins TRBV29-1 and TRBJ2-3; tentative D call: TRBD1 (5 bases). This CDR3 contains 11 residues. Germline V gene sequence: CDR1 SQVTM, CDR2 ANQGSEA. The V end was cut by 3 bases, the J end by 6 bases, with 7 bases between. The CDR3 DNA reads TGCAGCGTTGACCCAGGGGATACGCAGTATTTT. As protein: CSVDPGDTQYF.

This clone turned up a few times. The chain carries TRBV2 and TRBJ2-3; a possible D gene is TRBD1 (6 bases). CDR3 length equals 15 residues. Germline V CDR1 and CDR2: SNHLY, FYNNEI. Trimming shortened V by 7 bases and J by 4 bases, and 18 bases separated the two germline ends. In DNA, the CDR3 is TGTGCCAGCAAACAGAGGTCACAGGGACCAGATACGCAGTATTTT. As protein: CASKQRSQGPDTQYF.

The chain joins TRBV7-9 to TRBJ2-4; 7 bases line up with TRBD1. Germline V lookup: CDR1 SEHNR, CDR2 FQNEAQ (reference sequence). This CDR3 has 16 amino acids. Trimming cost V 0 bases and J 3 bases; bases outside gene matches: 5. CDR3 protein: CASSLAQGWDKNIQYF. The CDR3 coding sequence is TGTGCCAGCAGCTTAGCACAGGGGTGGGACAAAAACATTCAGTACTTC.

The gene calls are TRBV5-1 and TRBJ2-1; D perhaps matches TRBD2 (6 bases). The CDR3 covers 14 residues. V lost 5 bases, J lost 5 bases, and 14 bases lay in between. Germline CDR1 SGHRS, CDR2 YFSETQ. CDR3 residues: CASSKSGGDNEQFF. CDR3 nucleotide sequence: TGCGCCAGCAGTAAATCAGGCGGGGACAATGAGCAGTTCTTC.

The V call is TRBV5-4, the J call TRBJ2-3; 8 bases match TRBD2. Germline loops: CDR1 SGHNT, CDR2 YYREEE (reference sequence). With 5 bases clipped from V and 5 bases from J, the junction kept 16 bases outside the gene matches. This CDR3 has 17 amino acids. This CDR3 reads CASSRAGSGSFGDTQYF. DNA of the CDR3: TGTGCCAGCAGTAGGGCCGGGAGCGGGAGTTTTGGAGATACGCAGTATTTT. The entire variable domain, with the rest obtained from reference TRBV5-4 and TRBJ2-3, is as follows: ETGVTQSPTHLIKTRGQQVTLRCSSQSGHNTVSWYQQALGQGPQFIFQYYREEENGRGNFPPRFSGLQFPNYSSELNVNALELDDSALYLCASSRAGSGSFGDTQYFGPGTRLTVL.

The rearrangement joins TRBV28 to TRBJ2-5; TRBD2 is a possible D gene (6 bases). Deletions cut 11 bases from V and 5 bases from J, with 21 bases between. Germline CDR1 is MDHEN and CDR2 is SYDVKM. The CDR3 runs 14 residues. The CDR3 reads CAALPSGREETQYF. CDR3 in DNA: TGTGCCGCTCTACCCTCGGGTCGGGAGGAGACCCAGTACTTC.

This chain joins TRBV9 and TRBJ1-2; D gene ambiguous. The CDR3 is 14 residues long. V lost 7 bases to trimming and J lost 4 bases, with 17 bases between them. Germline loops: CDR1 SGDLS, CDR2 YYNGEE. This CDR3 is CASASQASLYGYTF. CDR3 DNA sequence: TGTGCCAGCGCGTCGCAGGCCTCCCTCTATGGCTACACCTTC.

The chain couples TRBV9 to TRBJ2-1, with 7 bases fitting TRBD2. The CDR3 is made up of 15 amino acids. Trimming took 0 bases from V and 7 from J; bases not matched to a gene: 7. CDR1 and CDR2 (germline): SGDLS, YYNGEE. The CDR3 region has the DNA TGTGCCAGCAGCGTAGGGCTAGCGGACTTTAATGAGCAGTTCTTC. Its protein product is CASSVGLADFNEQFF.

The J gene is TRBJ1-1, the V gene TRBV5-4; D unclear. CDR3 length: 15 amino acids. Germline CDR1 is SGHNT and CDR2 is YYREEE (reference sequence). Trimming stripped 5 bases from V and 0 bases from J, with 14 bases between. This chain's CDR3 is CASRSDLTVNTEAFF. The CDR3 bases are TGTGCCAGCAGATCCGACTTGACGGTGAACACTGAAGCTTTCTTT.